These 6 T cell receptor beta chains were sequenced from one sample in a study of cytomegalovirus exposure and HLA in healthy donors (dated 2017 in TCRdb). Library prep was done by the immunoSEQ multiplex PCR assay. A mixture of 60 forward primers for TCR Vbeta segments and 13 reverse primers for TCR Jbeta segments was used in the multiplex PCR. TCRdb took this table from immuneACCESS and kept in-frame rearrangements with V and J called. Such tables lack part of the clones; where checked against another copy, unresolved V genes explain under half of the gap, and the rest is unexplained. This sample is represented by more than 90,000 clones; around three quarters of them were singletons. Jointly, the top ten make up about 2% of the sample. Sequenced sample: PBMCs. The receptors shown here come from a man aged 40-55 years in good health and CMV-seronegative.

CDR3 amino acids: CASRLGQRSQETQYF. CDR3 bases: TGTGCCAGCAGGTTGGGACAAAGGAGCCAAGAGACCCAGTACTTC. V usage is TRBV6-1 and J usage is TRBJ2-5, with D maybe TRBD1 (6 bases). V lost 6 bases and J lost 1, with 15 bases in between. Germline CDR1 is MNHNS and CDR2 is SASEGT. There are 15 residues in the CDR3.

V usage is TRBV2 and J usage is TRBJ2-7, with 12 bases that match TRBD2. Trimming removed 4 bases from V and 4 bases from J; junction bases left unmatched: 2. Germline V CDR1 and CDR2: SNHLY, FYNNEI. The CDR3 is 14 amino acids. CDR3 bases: TGTGCCAGCAGTGGGCTAGCGGGGGGGTACGAGCAGTACTTC. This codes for CASSGLAGGYEQYF.

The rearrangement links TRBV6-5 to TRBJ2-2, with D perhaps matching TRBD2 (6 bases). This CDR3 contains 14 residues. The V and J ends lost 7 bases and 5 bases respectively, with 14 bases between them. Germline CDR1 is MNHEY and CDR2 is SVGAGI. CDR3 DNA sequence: TGTGCCAGCAAAGGAGGGGTGAGAACCGGGGAGCTGTTTTTT. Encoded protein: CASKGGVRTGELFF.

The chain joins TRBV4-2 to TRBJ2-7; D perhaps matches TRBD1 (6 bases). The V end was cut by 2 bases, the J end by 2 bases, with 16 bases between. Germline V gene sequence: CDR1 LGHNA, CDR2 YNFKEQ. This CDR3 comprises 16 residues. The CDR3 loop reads CASSQLAISGAYEQYF. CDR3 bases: TGTGCCAGCAGCCAACTGGCTATTTCAGGGGCCTACGAGCAGTACTTC.

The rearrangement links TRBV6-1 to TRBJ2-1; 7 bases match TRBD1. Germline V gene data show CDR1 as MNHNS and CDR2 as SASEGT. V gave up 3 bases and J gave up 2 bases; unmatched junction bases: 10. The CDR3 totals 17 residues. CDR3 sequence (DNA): TGTGCCAGCAGTGATCTTCCCACAGGGGCCACCTACAATGAGCAGTTCTTC. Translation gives CASSDLPTGATYNEQFF.

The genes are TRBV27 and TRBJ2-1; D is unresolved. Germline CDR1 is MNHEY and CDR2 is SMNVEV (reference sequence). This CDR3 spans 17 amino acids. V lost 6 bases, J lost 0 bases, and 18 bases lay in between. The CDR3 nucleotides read TGTGCCAGCAGATTCAGGTTCGACAATCCCTCCTACAATGAGCAGTTCTTC. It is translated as CASRFRFDNPSYNEQFF.